A selection of T cell receptor beta chains follows, all from one sample in a study of blood T cell repertoires in COVID-19. The protocol was immunoSEQ multiplex PCR, while the TCRdb copy is restricted to in-frame clones and leaves out a portion. The sample yields about 200,000 clones, roughly 75% seen once. Sequences were obtained from peripheral blood. The receptors here all came from a woman aged 70-85 years with acute or convalescent COVID-19. Each CDR3 is given with its conserved first and last residue. A D gene is named only where the DNA matches it firmly. Size tells how often a clone was seen (once, few, many) or the class of an expanded clone, and some rows leave it out.

d_gene	abundance	j_gene	v_gene	CDR3nt	CDR3aa
TRBD2	-	TRBJ2-7	TRBV9	TGTGCCAGCAGCGTAGCGTTAGCGGGAGTCAACGAGCAGTACTTC	CASSVALAGVNEQYF
-	-	TRBJ2-5	TRBV24-1	TGTGCCACCAGTATAGGGGCGTCATACCAAGAGACCCAGTACTTC	CATSIGASYQETQYF
TRBD1	-	TRBJ1-1	TRBV28	TGTGCCAGCATTGCCGGGACAGTTAACACTGAAGCTTTCTTT	CASIAGTVNTEAFF
TRBD1	-	TRBJ2-5	TRBV27	TGTGCCAGCAGTCCGACAGGGTGGGGTCAAGAGACCCAGTACTTC	CASSPTGWGQETQYF
TRBD1	-	TRBJ2-6	TRBV16	TGTGCCAGCAGCCGTCGGGGACAGGGGCCGTTGGGGGCCAACGTCCTGACTTTC	CASSRRGQGPLGANVLTF
TRBD2	-	TRBJ2-7	TRBV7-2	TGTGCCAGCAGCCTAAAGGGACTAGCGGGACTTAACCTCTCCTACGAGCAGTACTTC	CASSLKGLAGLNLSYEQYF
-	once	TRBJ2-3	TRBV7-3	TGTGCCAGCAGCTTAGGACAGACCTTCACAGATACGCAGTATTTT	CASSLGQTFTDTQYF
-	-	TRBJ2-7	TRBV30	TGTGCCTGGACCCCCTCACGGACTGGCGAGCAGTACTTC	CAWTPSRTGEQYF
TRBD2	-	TRBJ2-1	TRBV7-2	TGTGCCAGCAGTCGACGGACTAGCGGAGGGCGGGATGAGCAGTTCTTC	CASSRRTSGGRDEQFF
-	-	TRBJ2-1	TRBV19	TGTGCCAGTAGTTTAGGGGCCATTGAGCAGTTCTTC	CASSLGAIEQFF
-	-	TRBJ1-6	TRBV30	TGTGCCTGGACCAGACCCGAGGGCTTCAGCTCACCCCTCCACTTT	CAWTRPEGFSSPLHF
-	-	TRBJ2-1	TRBV28	TGTGCCAGCAGTCGGGGGGCTAGTCCCTTATACAATGAGCAGTTCTTC	CASSRGASPLYNEQFF
-	-	TRBJ2-2	TRBV3-1/TRBV3-2	TGTGCCAGCAGCCAACAGGGGAAGGGGGAGCTGTTTTTT	CASSQQGKGELFF
TRBD1	-	TRBJ2-7	TRBV24-1	TGTGCCACCAGTGATACCGGACAGGGGGCCTCCTACGAGCAGTACTTC	CATSDTGQGASYEQYF
TRBD2	-	TRBJ2-5	TRBV9	TGTGCCAGCAGCGTAGGGAGGGGACTAGCGGGAGTAGGTGAGACCCAGTACTTC	CASSVGRGLAGVGETQYF
TRBD2	-	TRBJ2-7	TRBV18	TGTGCCAGCTCACCCTCGGGTAGCGGGACCTACGAGCAGTACTTC	CASSPSGSGTYEQYF
-	once	TRBJ2-3	TRBV27	TGTGCCAGCAGTTTTCTCGGCACAGATACGCAGTATTTT	CASSFLGTDTQYF
TRBD2	-	TRBJ2-1	TRBV5-1	TGCGCCAGCAGCTTGGTCGGGAGGGCCTTTTACAATGAGCAGTTCTTC	CASSLVGRAFYNEQFF
TRBD2	-	TRBJ2-3	TRBV4-1	TGCGCCAGCAGCCAAGGACTAGCGGCACCCTCTGGTACGCAGTATTTT	CASSQGLAAPSGTQYF
-	-	TRBJ1-1	TRBV25-1	TGTGCCAGCAGTGATACACAGGGAGTCCGAACTGAAGCTTTCTTT	CASSDTQGVRTEAFF
TRBD1	-	TRBJ1-2	TRBV9	TGTGCCAGCAGCGTCGGACAGGGGGGCTATGGCTACACCTTC	CASSVGQGGYGYTF
-	-	TRBJ1-4	TRBV6-5	TGTGCCAGCAGTTTGACAGCTAATGAAAAACTGTTTTTT	CASSLTANEKLFF
-	-	TRBJ2-7	TRBV24-1	TGTGCCACCAGTGCCCCGGGAGTCTACGAGCAGTACTTC	CATSAPGVYEQYF
-	few	TRBJ1-2	TRBV10-3	TGTGCCATCAGTGAGATAGGGGATGGCTACACCTTC	CAISEIGDGYTF
-	-	TRBJ2-2	TRBV2	TGTGCCAGCAGTGAAATCAGGGCCGCCGGGGAGCTGTTTTTT	CASSEIRAAGELFF
TRBD1	-	TRBJ1-5	TRBV19	TGTGCCAGTACCCATTTCGGGACAGGATATAGCAATCAGCCCCAGCATTTT	CASTHFGTGYSNQPQHF
-	-	TRBJ1-1	TRBV9	TGTGCCAGCAGCGGGACTTTGAACACTGAAGCTTTCTTT	CASSGTLNTEAFF
TRBD2	-	TRBJ2-1	TRBV7-2	TGTGCCAGCAGCTCACCCCGATTAGCGGGAGCTAGCTCCTACAATGAGCAGTTCTTC	CASSSPRLAGASSYNEQFF
TRBD2	once	TRBJ2-2	TRBV5-6	TGTGCCAGCAGCTTCCCCTGGCGGGAGGGCCCTCGCACCGGGGAGCTGTTTTTT	CASSFPWREGPRTGELFF
-	-	TRBJ1-2	TRBV11-2	TGTGCCAGCAGCTTCACAGGGAGCTATGGCTACACCTTC	CASSFTGSYGYTF
-	-	TRBJ1-3	TRBV7-2	TGTGCCAGCAGCTTAGCGTACAGCTCTGGAAACACCATATATTTT	CASSLAYSSGNTIYF
TRBD2	-	TRBJ2-1	TRBV11-2	TGTGCCAGCACCCTAGCGGGAGGTCGGGGCTCCTACAATGAGCAGTTCTTC	CASTLAGGRGSYNEQFF
TRBD1	-	TRBJ2-1	TRBV7-2	TGTGCCAGCAGCTTAACAGGGGGGTACAATGAGCAGTTCTTC	CASSLTGGYNEQFF
-	-	TRBJ2-1	TRBV27	TGTGCCAGCAGGGCGACAACGGGAGCGTACAATGAGCAGTTCTTC	CASRATTGAYNEQFF
TRBD2	-	TRBJ2-1	TRBV4-1	TGCGCCAGCAGCCAAGTGCCTAGCGGGGAGAAGCAGTTCTTC	CASSQVPSGEKQFF